A selection of T cell receptor beta chains follows, all from one sample in a study of cytomegalovirus exposure and HLA in healthy donors. Profiling relied on immunoSEQ multiplex PCR, and the TCRdb table lists in-frame clones only, not all of them. Among 160,000 or so clones listed, under 85% were seen once. Sequencing was performed on PBMCs. The receptors stem from a human donor in good health. Both conserved end residues are part of each CDR3. D genes are given only for firm matches. Part of the rows lack a size; the others show once, few, many or a class for expanded clones.

d_call: NA
v_call: TRBV13
j_call: TRBJ1-1
clone_size: NA
cdr3_aa: CASSSGGGNTEAFF
cdr3_nt: TGTGCCAGCAGCTCGGGGGGCGGGAACACTGAAGCTTTCTTT

d_call: NA
v_call: TRBV5-1
j_call: TRBJ2-7
clone_size: NA
cdr3_aa: CASSIGASMAEQYF
cdr3_nt: TGCGCCAGCAGCATAGGGGCCTCCATGGCCGAGCAGTACTTC

d_call: NA
v_call: TRBV7-3
j_call: TRBJ2-6
clone_size: NA
cdr3_aa: CASSLFPRGSGANVLTF
cdr3_nt: TGTGCCAGCAGCTTATTCCCCCGGGGCTCTGGGGCCAACGTCCTGACTTTC

d_call: NA
v_call: TRBV2
j_call: TRBJ2-5
clone_size: NA
cdr3_aa: CASSEGRKETQYF
cdr3_nt: TGTGCCAGCAGTGAGGGGCGAAAAGAGACCCAGTACTTC

d_call: NA
v_call: TRBV30
j_call: TRBJ1-5
clone_size: NA
cdr3_aa: CAWSGGRNQPQHF
cdr3_nt: TGTGCCTGGAGTGGGGGGCGGAATCAGCCCCAGCATTTT

d_call: NA
v_call: TRBV18
j_call: TRBJ1-1
clone_size: few
cdr3_aa: CASSPRNEVTEAFF
cdr3_nt: TGTGCCAGCTCACCGCGAAATGAAGTAACTGAAGCTTTCTTT

d_call: TRBD1
v_call: TRBV19
j_call: TRBJ1-1
clone_size: NA
cdr3_aa: CASTTGGTEAFF
cdr3_nt: TGTGCCAGTACCACAGGGGGCACTGAAGCTTTCTTT

d_call: NA
v_call: TRBV7-2
j_call: TRBJ2-5
clone_size: NA
cdr3_aa: CASSRTVQETQYF
cdr3_nt: TGTGCCAGCAGTCGCACAGTACAAGAGACCCAGTACTTC

d_call: NA
v_call: TRBV4-3
j_call: TRBJ2-1
clone_size: NA
cdr3_aa: CASSPGQGLNEQFF
cdr3_nt: TGCGCCAGCAGCCCTGGTCAGGGACTGAATGAGCAGTTCTTC

d_call: NA
v_call: TRBV19
j_call: TRBJ1-5
clone_size: NA
cdr3_aa: CATRDDRYSNQPQHF
cdr3_nt: TGTGCCACAAGAGACGACAGGTATAGCAATCAGCCCCAGCATTTT